This T cell receptor beta chain was found in a study of blood T cell repertoires in COVID-19. Trimming removed 0 bases from V and 4 bases from J; junction bases left unmatched: 10. Germline V lookup: CDR1 SGHRS, CDR2 YFSETQ. The CDR3 totals 18 residues. Source study methods: For nucleated cells, counts were estimated from reference gene primer amplification. This table comes from immunoSEQ multiplex PCR, and its TCRdb copy is limited to in-frame clones, with some not included. V and J calls and clone size are copied from that table; D and trimming were computed from the DNA. The table lists about 17,000 clones, roughly 90% of them singletons.

Sequencing input: peripheral blood. This chain connects TRBV5-1 to TRBJ2-2, with 9 bases fitting TRBD1. The clonotype comes from a man aged 50 or older with active COVID-19. CDR3: CASSLEYRGRSGTGELFF. The CDR3, as DNA: TGCGCCAGCAGCTTGGAGTACAGGGGGCGTTCGGGCACCGGGGAGCTGTTTTTT.